This T cell receptor beta chain came from a study of OX40 agonist ivuxolimab in advanced cancers. Some clones are missing from TCRdb's copy, which holds only in-frame ones; the method was immunoSEQ multiplex PCR. In the table there are about 80,000 clones, 80% to 90% of which are singletons. Trimming took 6 bases from V and 0 from J, leaving 15 bases between them. CDR3 length: 16 residues. Germline CDR1 reads MNHEY; CDR2 reads SMNVEV (reference sequence). The chain combines TRBV27 with TRBJ1-5; tentatively, D is TRBD1 (5 bases). The TCR originated in an adult with an advanced solid tumor such as melanoma, head and neck, liver or kidney cancer. This sample comprised CD4+ or CD8+ T cells sorted from blood, obtained in a trial of the OX40 agonist ivuxolimab. Written as DNA, the CDR3 is TGTGCCAGCAGAGAGCAAGGGGCGTATAGCAATCAGCCCCAGCATTTT. It specifies CASREQGAYSNQPQHF.